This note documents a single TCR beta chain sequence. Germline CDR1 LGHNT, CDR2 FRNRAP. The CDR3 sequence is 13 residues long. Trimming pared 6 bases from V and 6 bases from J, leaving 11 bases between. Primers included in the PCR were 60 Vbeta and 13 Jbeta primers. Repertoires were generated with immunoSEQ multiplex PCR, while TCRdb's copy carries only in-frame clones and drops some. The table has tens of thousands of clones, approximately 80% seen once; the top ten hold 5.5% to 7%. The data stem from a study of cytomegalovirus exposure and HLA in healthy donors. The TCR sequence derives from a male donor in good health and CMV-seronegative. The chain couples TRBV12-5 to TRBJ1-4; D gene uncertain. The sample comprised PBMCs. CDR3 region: CASGPRQDEKLFF. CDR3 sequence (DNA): TGTGCTAGTGGCCCCAGGCAGGATGAAAAACTGTTTTTT.